The present T cell receptor (beta chain) was sequenced within a study of shared clonotypes between healthy human individuals (dated by TCRdb to about 2020). Broadly, across the study: A couple of women and a few men aged 18 to 49 years were included in the cohort. Different laboratories and diverse techniques were used to prepare libraries and sequence TCR repertoires, to increase sequencing depth and limit assay-specific biases. Between about 0.94 and 10 billion PBMCs per donor were obtained by leukapheresis. For each donor, CD4 naive and CD4 memory were each given three plates, CD8 naive was given two plates, and CD8 memory was given one plate. To estimate repertoire size and how much clonotype sharing occurs between individuals, the study deeply sequenced the blood TCR repertoires of five healthy adults. Paper-wide results and their limitations: Larger estimated clonotype richness was generally found for naive subsets than for memory subsets. About 5% of naive CD4, around 3.6% of naive CD8, around 2.3% of memory CD4, and 0.35% to 0.4% of memory CD8 clonotypes were shared across several donors. Based on pairwise subsampling, the degree of clonotype sharing among donors was expected to be affected by sequencing depth. The small number of donors limited the genetic and exposure-history diversity represented. Higher generation probabilities were observed for clonotypes shared by all four sorted-subset donors than for non-shared clonotypes. Rarefaction of sorted-subset datasets indicated incomplete sequencing despite the large sequencing depth. Sampling was restricted to blood, and TCR repertoires in tissue are likely to differ from TCR repertoires in blood.

For CDR1 and CDR2, the germline V gene (reference sequence) lists GTSNPN and SVGIG. V and J lose 0 bases and 8 bases, and a span of 13 bases separates them. The CDR3, from cysteine to phenylalanine, totals 14 residues. Kept here is only the CDR3 DNA, which spans 42 bases and is read in frame from base 1. The donors were healthy, HIV-negative adults with no recently reported acute infections or vaccinations. Only Caucasian adults living in Nashville, Tennessee, USA were represented among the donors. CD4+ T cells were enriched by magnetic negative selection; naive cells were then positively selected on CD45RA, and the negative fraction formed the memory subset. Blood was obtained by leukapheresis, after which PBMCs were separated by Ficoll-Histopaque density gradient centrifugation and cryopreserved in liquid nitrogen vapor phase. Analytical flow cytometry was used to check the purity and quantity of each magnetically sorted T cell population. Genomic DNA was isolated from every sorted fraction and measured by UV absorbance on a Nanodrop 2000c.

TCR CDR3 regions were amplified from genomic DNA by multiplex PCR using the deep immunoSEQ assay. Genomic DNA extracted from each cell subset was distributed evenly over all wells of several immunoSEQ 96-well plates, and each plate served as one replicate. Each replicate PCR for sorted subsets received around 210 ng genomic DNA, equal to roughly 30,000 T cell genomes. Purified libraries were measured with a Qubit 3.0 fluorometer, size-checked on a Bioanalyzer 2100, and measured again with the KAPA Library Quantification kit. Each immunoSEQ 96-well plate was sequenced on its own single-read 150-cycle Illumina NextSeq 550 flow cell. Turning to the authors' computational methods: Because the immunoSEQ output held only junctional sequences and lacked quality scores, the filtering could not match the filtering applied to full-length reads. Sequences were annotated with PyIR, a Python wrapper for IgBLAST v1.9, and V/J genes and CDR3 were assigned using IMGT germline references. Reads were removed for weak V/J assignments (E-value above 1e-6), missing CDR3, stop codons, out-of-frame junctions, or ambiguous translated residues. V3J clonotypes were defined by identical inferred V gene, J gene, and CDR3 amino acid sequence. Percentage overlap between repertoires was calculated by dividing the number of shared unique clonotypes by the size of the smaller repertoire. Repertoire richness was assessed with RTK rarefaction, the Chao1 estimator, and Recon v2.1 estimates of unobserved clonotypes. For all TCRbeta clonotypes obtained by the gDNA method from a few donors, generation probabilities were computed with OLGA. Imported from immuneACCESS, the table was reduced by TCRdb to in-frame sequences with V and J called. These copies leave out some clones; in studies compared against another copy, an unresolved V gene accounts for under half, and the cause of the remainder is not known. The D gene and trimming were derived from the DNA, and the V and J assignments and clone size from that table. In all, the sample holds under 2.5 million clones, and roughly 92% of those were seen once. Of the sample, approximately 0.41% is held by the ten largest clones.

Worth noting for this clone: No cognate antigen has been identified for it. The input lacks base qualities; no much larger clone sits a single base away.

The specimen sequenced was naive CD4+ T cells from PBMCs. The sample's cell subset or site label is to be understood as: CD45RA+ positively selected. The chain joins TRBV30 to TRBJ1-4; tentative D gene TRBD1, with 5 bases matching. The origin of this receptor is a man aged 18 to 35 in good health. Some clones in this sample may be carry-over from other donors' samples. The DNA reads as follows: TGTGCCTGGAGTGTACAGGCCGGGGGAGAAAAACTGTTTTTT. This is translated as CAWSVQAGGEKLFF.